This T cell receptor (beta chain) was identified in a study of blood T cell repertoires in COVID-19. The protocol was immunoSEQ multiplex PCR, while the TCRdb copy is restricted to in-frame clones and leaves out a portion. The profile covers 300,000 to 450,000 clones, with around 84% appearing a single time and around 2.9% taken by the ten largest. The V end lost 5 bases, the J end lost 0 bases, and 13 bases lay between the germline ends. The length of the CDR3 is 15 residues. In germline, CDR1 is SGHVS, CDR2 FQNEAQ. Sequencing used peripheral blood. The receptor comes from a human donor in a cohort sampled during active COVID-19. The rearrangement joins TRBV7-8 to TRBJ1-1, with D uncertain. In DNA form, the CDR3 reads TGTGCCAGCAGCCCACGGGTTTCTATGAACACTGAAGCTTTCTTT. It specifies CASSPRVSMNTEAFF.